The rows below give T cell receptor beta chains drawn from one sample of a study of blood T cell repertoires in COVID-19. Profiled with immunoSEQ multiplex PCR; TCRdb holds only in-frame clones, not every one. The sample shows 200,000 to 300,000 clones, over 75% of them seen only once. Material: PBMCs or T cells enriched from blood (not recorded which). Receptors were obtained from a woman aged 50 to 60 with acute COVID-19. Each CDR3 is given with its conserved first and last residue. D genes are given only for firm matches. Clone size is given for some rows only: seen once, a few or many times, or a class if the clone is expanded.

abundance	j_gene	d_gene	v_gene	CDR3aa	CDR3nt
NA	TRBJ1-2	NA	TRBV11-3	CASSYADMRGYTF	TGTGCCAGCAGCTATGCGGACATGAGGGGCTACACCTTC
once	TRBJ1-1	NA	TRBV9	CASSPDPHQGLTEAFF	TGTGCCAGCAGCCCAGACCCCCACCAGGGGTTAACTGAAGCTTTCTTT
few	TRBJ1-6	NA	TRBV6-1	CASSENPQGTSPLHF	TGTGCCAGCAGTGAAAATCCACAGGGTACTTCACCCCTCCACTTT
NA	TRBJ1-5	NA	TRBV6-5	CASSFIDRTHNQPQHF	TGTGCCAGCAGTTTCATCGACAGGACCCACAATCAGCCCCAGCATTTT
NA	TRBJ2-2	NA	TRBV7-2	CASSLARNTGELFF	TGTGCCAGCAGCTTAGCCAGGAATACCGGGGAGCTGTTTTTT
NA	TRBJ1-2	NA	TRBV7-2	CASSPQEVVGRGYTF	TGTGCCAGCAGCCCCCAAGAGGTCGTCGGTAGGGGCTACACCTTC
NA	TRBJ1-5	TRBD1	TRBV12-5	CASGGPQGAASNQPQHF	TGTGCTAGTGGTGGCCCCCAGGGGGCTGCCAGCAATCAGCCCCAGCATTTT
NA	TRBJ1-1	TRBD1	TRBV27	CASSRRQGMNTEAFF	TGTGCCAGCAGTCGCCGACAGGGGATGAACACTGAAGCTTTCTTT
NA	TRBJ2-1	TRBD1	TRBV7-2	CASSSAGTGARSEQFF	TGTGCCAGCAGCTCAGCGGGGACAGGGGCTCGTAGTGAGCAGTTCTTC
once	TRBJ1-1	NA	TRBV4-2	CASSLGTLDTEAFF	TGTGCCAGCAGCCTCGGGACACTCGACACTGAAGCTTTCTTT
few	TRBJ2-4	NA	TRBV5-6	CASSAVTGFNIQYF	TGTGCCAGCAGCGCGGTAACAGGGTTTAACATTCAGTACTTC
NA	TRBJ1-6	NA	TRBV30	CAKSSGERSPLHF	TGTGCCAAATCCTCAGGGGAACGATCACCCCTCCACTTT
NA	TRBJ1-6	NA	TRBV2	CASSVLEPYNSPLHF	TGTGCCAGCAGCGTATTAGAGCCCTATAATTCACCCCTCCACTTT
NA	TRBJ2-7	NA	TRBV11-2	CASTPGAGDSYEQYF	TGTGCCAGCACCCCTGGGGCAGGGGACTCCTACGAGCAGTACTTC
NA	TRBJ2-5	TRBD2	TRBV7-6	CASSRGLVDETQYF	TGTGCCAGCAGCCGGGGACTAGTGGATGAGACCCAGTACTTC
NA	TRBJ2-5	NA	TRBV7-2	CASSRGSQETQYF	TGTGCCAGCAGTAGGGGCAGCCAAGAGACCCAGTACTTC
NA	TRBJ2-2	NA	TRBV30	CAWSVLRGGSGELFF	TGTGCCTGGAGTGTACTAAGGGGGGGATCCGGGGAGCTGTTTTTT
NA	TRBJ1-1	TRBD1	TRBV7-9	CASSRDRGLITEAFF	TGTGCCAGCAGCCGGGACAGGGGGCTTATAACTGAAGCTTTCTTT
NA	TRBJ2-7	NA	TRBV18	CASSPYPGGLGEQYF	TGTGCCAGCTCACCATATCCGGGGGGCCTGGGCGAGCAGTACTTC
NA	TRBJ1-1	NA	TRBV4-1	CASSPGQGYNTEAFF	TGCGCCAGCAGCCCGGGACAAGGGTATAACACTGAAGCTTTCTTT
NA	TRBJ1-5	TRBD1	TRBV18	CASSPGTGVVQPQHF	TGTGCCAGCTCACCCGGAACAGGGGTCGTTCAGCCCCAGCATTTT
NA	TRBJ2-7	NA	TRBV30	CAWSLPTVGDPYEQYF	TGTGCCTGGAGTCTCCCCACCGTCGGGGATCCCTACGAGCAGTACTTC
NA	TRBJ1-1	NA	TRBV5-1	CASSLEEGGTTEAFF	TGCGCCAGCAGCTTGGAAGAGGGTGGAACCACTGAAGCTTTCTTT
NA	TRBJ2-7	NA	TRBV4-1	CASSQEGSYYEQYF	TGCGCCAGCAGCCAAGAGGGCAGCTACTACGAGCAGTACTTC
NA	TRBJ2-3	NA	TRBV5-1	CASSLERREDTQYF	TGCGCCAGCAGCTTGGAGAGGCGAGAAGATACGCAGTATTTT
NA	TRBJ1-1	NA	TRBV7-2	CASSFGPRGNTEAFF	TGTGCCAGCAGCTTCGGCCCACGCGGTAACACTGAAGCTTTCTTT
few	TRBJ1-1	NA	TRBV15	CATSRDLGNTEAFF	TGTGCCACCAGCAGAGATCTAGGGAACACTGAAGCTTTCTTT
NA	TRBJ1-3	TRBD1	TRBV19	CASSPGQGNTIYF	TGTGCCAGTAGTCCTGGACAGGGGAATACCATATATTTT
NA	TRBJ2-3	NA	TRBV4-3	CASSQEARRDTQYF	TGCGCCAGCAGCCAAGAGGCCCGGAGAGATACGCAGTATTTT
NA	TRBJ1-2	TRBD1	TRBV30	CAWSVPTGGMVGYTF	TGTGCCTGGAGTGTACCGACAGGGGGAATGGTTGGCTACACCTTC
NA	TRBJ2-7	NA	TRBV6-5	CASSSTAYEQYF	TGTGCCAGCAGTTCTACAGCCTACGAGCAGTACTTC
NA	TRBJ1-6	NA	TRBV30	CAWSFGENNSPLHF	TGTGCCTGGAGTTTCGGGGAAAATAATTCACCCCTCCACTTT
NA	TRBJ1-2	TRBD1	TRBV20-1	CSASPSGGDGYTF	TGCAGTGCTAGTCCGTCAGGGGGCGATGGCTACACCTTC
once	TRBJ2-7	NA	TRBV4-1	CASSQDLGGRSSYEQYF	TGCGCCAGCAGCCAAGATCTAGGCGGTCGGTCCTCCTACGAGCAGTACTTC
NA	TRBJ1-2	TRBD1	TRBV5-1	CASSLAWTGDGYTF	TGCGCCAGCAGCTTGGCCTGGACAGGGGACGGCTACACCTTC
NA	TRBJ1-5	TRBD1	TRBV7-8	CASSQDRVRGVEASQHF	TGTGCCAGCAGCCAAGACAGGGTTAGAGGGGTTGAGGCGAGCCAGCATTTT
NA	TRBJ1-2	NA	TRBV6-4	CASSARPGYGGYTF	TGTGCCAGCAGTGCCCGTCCAGGGTACGGTGGCTACACCTTC
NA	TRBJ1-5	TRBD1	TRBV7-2	CASRQGSNQPQHF	TGTGCCAGCCGACAGGGGAGCAATCAGCCCCAGCATTTT
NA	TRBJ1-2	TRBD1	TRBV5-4	CASSFGSDRGYGYTF	TGTGCCAGCAGTTTTGGGAGCGACAGGGGCTATGGCTACACCTTC
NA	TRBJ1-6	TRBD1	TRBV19	CASSPETGFNSPLHF	TGTGCCAGTAGTCCTGAGACAGGGTTTAATTCACCCCTCCACTTT
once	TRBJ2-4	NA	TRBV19	CASSIGWGDIQYF	TGTGCCAGTAGTATTGGGTGGGGGGACATTCAGTACTTC
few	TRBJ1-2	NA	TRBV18	CASSPSTPNYGYTF	TGTGCCAGCTCCCCAAGTACACCTAACTATGGCTACACCTTC
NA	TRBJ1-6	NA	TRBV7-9	CASSPTSYNSPLHF	TGTGCCAGCAGCCCCACTTCATATAATTCACCCCTCCACTTT
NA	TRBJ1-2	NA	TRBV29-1	CSVEDPVVSYGYTF	TGCAGCGTTGAAGATCCGGTGGTCTCATATGGCTACACCTTC
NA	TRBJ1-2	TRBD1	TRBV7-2	CASSPTGVSGYTF	TGTGCCAGCAGCCCGACAGGGGTGAGCGGCTACACCTTC
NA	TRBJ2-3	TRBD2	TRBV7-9	CASSPRLAGISSTDTQYF	TGTGCCAGCAGCCCACGACTAGCGGGGATCTCAAGCACAGATACGCAGTATTTT
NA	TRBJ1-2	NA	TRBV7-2	CASSAYRPVNGYTF	TGTGCCAGCAGCGCTTACAGGCCCGTGAATGGCTACACCTTC